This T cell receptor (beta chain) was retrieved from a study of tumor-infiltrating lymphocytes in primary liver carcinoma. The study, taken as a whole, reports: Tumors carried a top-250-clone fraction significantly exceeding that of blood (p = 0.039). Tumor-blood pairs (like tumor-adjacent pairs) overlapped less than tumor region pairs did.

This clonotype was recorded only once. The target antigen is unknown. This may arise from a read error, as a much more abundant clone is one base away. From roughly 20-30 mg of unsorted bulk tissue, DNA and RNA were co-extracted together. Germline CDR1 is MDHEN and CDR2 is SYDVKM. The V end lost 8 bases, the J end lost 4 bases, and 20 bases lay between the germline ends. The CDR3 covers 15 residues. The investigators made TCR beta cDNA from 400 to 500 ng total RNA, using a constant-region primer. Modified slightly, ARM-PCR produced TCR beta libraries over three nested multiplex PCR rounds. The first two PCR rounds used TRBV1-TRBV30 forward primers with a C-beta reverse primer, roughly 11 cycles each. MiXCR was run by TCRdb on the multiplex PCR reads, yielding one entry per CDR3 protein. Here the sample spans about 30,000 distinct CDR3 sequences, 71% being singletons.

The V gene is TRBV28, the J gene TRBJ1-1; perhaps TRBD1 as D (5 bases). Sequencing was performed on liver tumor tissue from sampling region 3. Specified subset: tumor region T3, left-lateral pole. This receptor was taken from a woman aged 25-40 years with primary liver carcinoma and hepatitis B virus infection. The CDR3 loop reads CASGASLGHGTEAFF. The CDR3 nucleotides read TGTGCCAGCGGGGCGTCGCTCGGCCATGGCACTGAAGCTTTCTTT.